This passage covers 29 T cell receptor beta chains from one sample sequenced in a study of blood T cell repertoires in COVID-19. Generated by immunoSEQ multiplex PCR, the TCRdb table keeps only in-frame clones and is missing some. The data hold under 300,000 clones, with approximately 85% observed a single time. The sequencing sample was made of PBMCs or T cells enriched from blood (not recorded which). All receptors derive from a woman aged 45-65 years who had recovered from COVID-19.

This clone was seen a handful of times. The V gene is TRBV20-1, the J gene TRBJ1-3; 9 bases match TRBD1. CDR3 size: 15 residues. V was pared by 3 bases and J by 5 bases, with 8 bases of the junction left unmatched. From germline, CDR1 is DFQATT and CDR2 SNEGSKA (reference sequence). The CDR3, as DNA: TGCAGTGCTAGTCTCCGGGACAGGGTTAGAAACACCATATATTTT. Translated: CSASLRDRVRNTIYF.

This clone turned up a few times. V usage is TRBV7-9 and J usage is TRBJ2-3, with 8 nucleotides matching TRBD1. V trimming: 5 bases; J trimming: 0 bases; junction bases outside the gene matches: 4. The germline gives CDR1 SEHNR, CDR2 FQNEAQ (reference sequence). CDR3 length: 15 residues. Here the CDR3 DNA reads TGTGCCAGCAGCGACGGACAGGGTAGCACAGATACGCAGTATTTT. It is translated as CASSDGQGSTDTQYF.

The chain is built from TRBV9 and TRBJ2-3; 16 bases map to TRBD2. From germline, CDR1 is SGDLS and CDR2 YYNGEE. The CDR3 contains 16 residues. Trimming cost V 1 base and J 6 bases; bases outside gene matches: 2. The CDR3 nucleotides are TGTGCCAGCAGCGTACTGGGACTAGCGGGAGGGGATACGCAGTATTTT. Residues: CASSVLGLAGGDTQYF.

The chain joins TRBV28 to TRBJ1-4; 8 bases match TRBD1. This CDR3 is 16 amino acids long. V lost 4 bases and J lost 7; bases outside the gene matches: 11. Germline assignment: CDR1 MDHEN and CDR2 SYDVKM. DNA for the CDR3: TGTGCCAGCAGTTCCCTCGGACAGGGAGGGATTGAAAAACTGTTTTTT. Its protein product is CASSSLGQGGIEKLFF. The whole variable domain, filled in from reference TRBV28 and TRBJ1-4, reads DVKVTQSSRYLVKRTGEKVFLECVQDMDHENMFWYRQDPGLGLRLIYFSYDVKMKEKGDIPEGYSVSREKKERFSLILESASTNQTSMYLCASSSLGQGGIEKLFFGSGTQLSVL.

The rearrangement joins TRBV4-1 to TRBJ1-1; tentative D call: TRBD1 (5 bases). Germline V gene sequence: CDR1 MGHRA, CDR2 YSYEKL. This CDR3 contains 17 residues. The ends were cut back, 2 bases at V and 1 base at J, with 17 bases in the middle. The CDR3 region is CASSQSLGGGTNTEAFF. The CDR3 bases are TGCGCCAGCAGCCAATCACTAGGTGGGGGGACGAACACTGAAGCTTTCTTT.

A few counts support this clone. V usage is TRBV28 and J usage is TRBJ2-7, with 13 bases matching TRBD2. The CDR3 sequence is 16 residues long. Germline V gene data show CDR1 as MDHEN and CDR2 as SYDVKM. With 4 bases clipped from V and 3 bases from J, the junction kept 6 bases outside the gene matches. The CDR3 sequence: CASSSSGLAGRYEQYF. CDR3 in DNA: TGTGCCAGCAGTTCGTCGGGACTAGCGGGGCGCTACGAGCAGTACTTC.

This clone was found once. This chain joins TRBV7-9 and TRBJ2-2, with unresolved D. Germline V gives CDR1 SEHNR, CDR2 FQNEAQ (reference sequence). Trimming left V 5 bases short and J 0 bases short, with 16 bases between. CDR3 length equals 17 residues. CDR3: CASSRTRRSANTGELFF. The DNA for the CDR3 is TGTGCCAGCAGCCGAACACGACGGAGCGCGAACACCGGGGAGCTGTTTTTT.

This sequence joins TRBV7-3 and TRBJ2-1; 7 nucleotides align to TRBD2. Germline CDR1 is SGHTA and CDR2 is FQGTGA. The J segment lost 10 bases and the V segment lost 1 base, leaving 1 base of the junction unmatched. The CDR3 has 12 residues. CDR3 DNA sequence: TGTGCCAGCAGCTTAAGGGAGGGGGAGCAGTTCTTC. Translated: CASSLREGEQFF.

This chain uses TRBV27 with TRBJ2-7; TRBD2 matches at 12 bases. The V gene's germline CDR1 is MNHEY and CDR2 SMNVEV (reference sequence). This CDR3 region has 16 residues. After removal of 5 bases from V and 3 bases from J, the junction contained 8 bases not matched to a gene. CDR3: CASSLHRLAGDYEQYF. The CDR3 nucleotides are TGTGCCAGCAGTCTACATAGACTAGCGGGAGACTACGAGCAGTACTTC.

This chain uses TRBV7-2 with TRBJ2-7; the D gene is possibly TRBD1 (5 bases). With 5 bases removed from V and 3 bases from J, the gap between germline ends came to 14 bases. The CDR3 contains 14 residues. Germline CDR1 and CDR2: SGHTA and FQGNSA. The CDR3 bases are TGTGCCAGCAGCCTCTCCTTGGGGCACTACGAGCAGTACTTC. Amino acids: CASSLSLGHYEQYF.

This chain uses TRBV14 with TRBJ1-2; D remains ambiguous. Germline loops: CDR1 SGHDN, CDR2 FVKESK. Deletions cut 1 base from V and 7 bases from J, with 4 bases between. CDR3 length equals 11 residues. This CDR3 reads CASSQGSGYTF. CDR3 DNA sequence: TGTGCCAGCAGCCAAGGGAGTGGCTACACCTTC.

This rearrangement joins TRBV7-9 to TRBJ2-7; 10 positions match TRBD2. The CDR3 spans 13 residues. Germline V gene data show CDR1 as SEHNR and CDR2 as FQNEAQ (reference sequence). Trimming at V came to 5 bases and at J to 6 bases, leaving 4 bases not matched to a gene. DNA of the CDR3: TGTGCCAGCAGCCTTAGCGGGAGGACCGAGCAGTACTTC. Its protein product is CASSLSGRTEQYF.

The genes are TRBV21-1 and TRBJ2-7; no check of the table's D call, TRBD2, against the DNA was made. TRBV21-1 is listed as a pseudogene. This CDR3 has 17 amino acids. The CDR3 bases are TGTGCCAGCAGCAAAGCGGGGGGGAGGTTACCTACGTCCGAGCAGTACTTC. This sequence encodes CASSKAGGRLPTSEQYF.

This clone was seen a single time. This chain links TRBV18 with TRBJ2-2, with TRBD1 matching over 9 bases. The CDR3 consists of 17 residues. Germline V gene lookup returns CDR1 KGHSH and CDR2 LQKENI. V dropped 2 bases and J dropped 6; count of bases not matched to a gene: 10. The CDR3 sequence is CASSPTKGQGLPGELFF. Here the CDR3 DNA reads TGTGCCAGCTCACCAACGAAGGGACAGGGTTTGCCCGGGGAGCTGTTTTTT.

This clone was counted only a few times. The chain uses TRBV28 and TRBJ1-5, with 8 nucleotides matching TRBD1. The CDR3 spans 18 residues. Germline V lookup: CDR1 MDHEN, CDR2 SYDVKM. V lost 7 bases, J lost 9 bases, and 23 bases stayed unmatched. The CDR3 coding sequence is TGTGCCAGCATCCGAGGACAGGGAATCCTCATCAATCAGTGGCCCCAGCATTTT. It specifies CASIRGQGILINQWPQHF. The variable domain in full, with the rest retrieved from reference TRBV28 and TRBJ1-5, is DVKVTQSSRYLVKRTGEKVFLECVQDMDHENMFWYRQDPGLGLRLIYFSYDVKMKEKGDIPEGYSVSREKKERFSLILESASTNQTSMYLCASIRGQGILINQWPQHFGDGTRLSIL.

This chain joins TRBV7-6 and TRBJ2-1; 7 bases are a match to TRBD2. Germline CDR1 reads SGHVS; CDR2 reads FNYEAQ. V lost 3 bases, J lost 3 bases, and 2 bases stayed unmatched. The CDR3 consists of 14 residues. The CDR3 sequence is CASSFGLDYNEQFF. In DNA form, the CDR3 reads TGTGCCAGCAGCTTCGGACTAGACTACAATGAGCAGTTCTTC.

The chain uses TRBV6-5 and TRBJ2-1; 11 bases map to TRBD1. This CDR3 contains 14 residues. V was pared by 4 bases and J by 4 bases, with 0 bases of the junction left unmatched. The germline CDR1 and CDR2 sequences are MNHEY and SVGAGI. CDR3 DNA sequence: TGTGCCAGCAGTTGGGACAGGGGGTACAATGAGCAGTTCTTC. It codes for CASSWDRGYNEQFF.

This sequence joins TRBV5-5 and TRBJ2-2; 9 bases are shared with TRBD1. CDR3 length: 16 residues. The germline gives CDR1 SGHKS, CDR2 YYEKEE (reference sequence). V trimming: 4 bases; J trimming: 4 bases; junction bases outside the gene matches: 8. The chain's CDR3 is CASSQSTGGGTGELFF. CDR3 DNA: TGTGCCAGCAGCCAGAGTACAGGGGGCGGCACCGGGGAGCTGTTTTTT.

The rearrangement links TRBV9 to TRBJ2-1, with TRBD1 identical over 7 bases. Germline V CDR1 and CDR2: SGDLS, YYNGEE. The junction had 3 bases not matched to a gene; V was cut back by 2 bases and J by 4 bases. The CDR3 spans 14 residues. The CDR3 bases are TGTGCCAGCAGCGTCCTGGGACAGTACAATGAGCAGTTCTTC. Its protein product is CASSVLGQYNEQFF.

The rearrangement joins TRBV27 to TRBJ2-7; 9 bases are shared with TRBD1. Germline assignment: CDR1 MNHEY and CDR2 SMNVEV (reference sequence). CDR3 size: 17 residues. V lost 4 bases, J lost 4 bases, and 14 bases stayed unmatched. The CDR3 protein is CASSSGTGSSSSYEQYF. CDR3 in DNA: TGTGCCAGCAGTTCCGGGACAGGGAGCTCTAGCTCTTACGAGCAGTACTTC.

This clone was seen only once. The J gene is TRBJ2-1, the V gene TRBV20-1, with TRBD2 matching 13 bases. The CDR3 is 16 amino acids. The V gene's germline CDR1 is DFQATT and CDR2 SNEGSKA (reference sequence). The trim removed 3 bases at V and 9 bases at J, leaving 11 bases unmatched. DNA of the CDR3: TGCAGTGCTAGTGAACCCCGGACTAGCGGGAGAATTGAGCAGTTCTTC. Protein: CSASEPRTSGRIEQFF.

The genes are TRBV11-3 and TRBJ2-2; 12 bases line up with TRBD2. V gave up 4 bases and J gave up 6 bases; unmatched junction bases: 9. The germline CDR1 and CDR2 sequences are SGHNT and YENEEA. This CDR3 region has 17 residues. The CDR3 protein is CASSSGLAGGSPGELFF. Written as DNA, the CDR3 is TGTGCCAGCAGCTCAGGCCTAGCGGGAGGGTCACCCGGGGAGCTGTTTTTT.

The V gene is TRBV6-5, the J gene TRBJ2-1; maybe TRBD2 (6 bases). Trimming cost V 8 bases and J 4 bases, with 15 bases left between them. The length of the CDR3 is 14 residues. Germline V gives CDR1 MNHEY, CDR2 SVGAGI. CDR3 loop: CASGISGAYNEQFF. The CDR3 DNA follows: TGTGCCAGCGGAATTAGCGGAGCTTACAATGAGCAGTTCTTC.

The chain links TRBV5-1 to TRBJ2-1; 9 bases align to TRBD2. The CDR3 has 15 amino acids. Germline CDR1 reads SGHRS; CDR2 reads YFSETQ. The J segment lost 8 bases and the V segment lost 0 bases, leaving 6 bases of the junction unmatched. CDR3 sequence reads: CASSLAGTSLYEQFF. The CDR3 region has the DNA TGCGCCAGCAGCTTGGCCGGGACTAGCTTATATGAGCAGTTCTTC.

This chain connects TRBV11-3 to TRBJ2-2; TRBD2 agrees at 8 bases. V lost 2 bases to trimming and J lost 0 bases; unmatched junction nucleotides: 5. CDR1 and CDR2 (germline): SGHNT, YENEEA. This CDR3 contains 17 residues. The CDR3 protein is CASSLLGAGANTGELFF. The CDR3 DNA reads as TGTGCCAGCAGCTTATTGGGAGCGGGAGCGAACACCGGGGAGCTGTTTTTT.

The chain joins TRBV19 to TRBJ2-4; 13 positions match TRBD2. Germline V gene sequence: CDR1 LNHDA, CDR2 SQIVND (reference sequence). The V and J ends lost 3 bases and 2 bases, in that order; junction bases with no gene match: 1. The CDR3 is made up of 16 amino acids. CDR3 sequence reads: CASSMTSGRSKNIQYF. The CDR3 DNA reads as TGTGCCAGTAGTATGACTAGCGGGAGGTCCAAAAACATTCAGTACTTC. Using reference TRBV19 and TRBJ2-4 for the parts outside the CDR3, the full variable domain is DGGITQSPKYLFRKEGQNVTLSCEQNLNHDAMYWYRQDPGQGLRLIYYSQIVNDFQKGDIAEGYSVSREKKESFPLTVTSAQKNPTAFYLCASSMTSGRSKNIQYFGAGTRLSVL.

The rearrangement joins TRBV7-9 to TRBJ2-7, with 10 bases aligning to TRBD2. Germline assignment: CDR1 SEHNR and CDR2 FQNEAQ (reference sequence). J was trimmed by 0 bases and V by 1 base; bases with no gene match: 9. The CDR3 runs 18 residues. The CDR3 loop reads CASSLGGSGRLSSYEQYF. Here the CDR3 DNA reads TGTGCCAGCAGCTTAGGAGGTAGCGGGAGGCTTTCCTCCTACGAGCAGTACTTC.

The V and J genes are TRBV30 and TRBJ1-3, with a possible D match to TRBD1 (5 bases). Trimming stripped 2 bases from V and 2 bases from J, with 13 bases between. The CDR3 consists of 15 residues. Germline loops: CDR1 GTSNPN, CDR2 SVGIG (reference sequence). The CDR3 spells CAWSLGVGTGNTIYF. The CDR3 DNA reads as TGTGCCTGGAGTTTAGGGGTAGGGACTGGAAACACCATATATTTT.

The chain recombines TRBV21-1 with TRBJ1-6; whether TRBD1, the table's D call, matches the DNA was not checked. TRBV21-1 is a pseudogene. This CDR3 spans 19 amino acids. CDR3 DNA sequence: TGTGCCAGCAGTTTCCCCCAACAGGGATGTAGGGCTCATAATTCACCCCTCCACTTT. It is translated as CASSFPQQGCRAHNSPLHF.